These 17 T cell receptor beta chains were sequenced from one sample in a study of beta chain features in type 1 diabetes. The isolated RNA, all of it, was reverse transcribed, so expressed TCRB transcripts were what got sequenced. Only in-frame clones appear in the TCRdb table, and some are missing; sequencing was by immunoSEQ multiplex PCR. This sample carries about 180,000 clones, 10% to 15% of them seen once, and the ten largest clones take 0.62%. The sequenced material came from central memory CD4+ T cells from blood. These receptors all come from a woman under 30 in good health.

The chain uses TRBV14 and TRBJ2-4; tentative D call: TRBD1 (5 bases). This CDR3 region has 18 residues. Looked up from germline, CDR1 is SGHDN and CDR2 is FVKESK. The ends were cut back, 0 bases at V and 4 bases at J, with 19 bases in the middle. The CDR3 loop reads CASSQDMIQGSGKNIQYF. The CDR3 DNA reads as TGTGCCAGCAGCCAAGATATGATCCAGGGAAGTGGGAAAAACATTCAGTACTTC.

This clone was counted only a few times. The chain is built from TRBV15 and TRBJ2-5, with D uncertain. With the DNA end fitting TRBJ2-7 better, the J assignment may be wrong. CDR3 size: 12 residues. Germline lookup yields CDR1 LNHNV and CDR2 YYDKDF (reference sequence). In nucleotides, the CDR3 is TGTGCCACCAGCAGAGAACCCTACGAGCAGTACTTC. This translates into CATSREPYEQYF.

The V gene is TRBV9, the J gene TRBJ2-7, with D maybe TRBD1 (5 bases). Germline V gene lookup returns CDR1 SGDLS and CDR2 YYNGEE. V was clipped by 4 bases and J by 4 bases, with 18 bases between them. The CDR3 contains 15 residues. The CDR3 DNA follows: TGTGCCAGCAGCCCAAACCACCGGACAAAATACGAGCAGTACTTC. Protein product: CASSPNHRTKYEQYF.

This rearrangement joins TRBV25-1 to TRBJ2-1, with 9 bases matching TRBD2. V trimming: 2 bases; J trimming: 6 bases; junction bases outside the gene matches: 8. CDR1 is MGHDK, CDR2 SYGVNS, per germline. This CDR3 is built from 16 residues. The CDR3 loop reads CASSEADSGRGNEQFF. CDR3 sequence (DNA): TGTGCCAGCAGTGAAGCGGATAGCGGGAGAGGCAATGAGCAGTTCTTC.

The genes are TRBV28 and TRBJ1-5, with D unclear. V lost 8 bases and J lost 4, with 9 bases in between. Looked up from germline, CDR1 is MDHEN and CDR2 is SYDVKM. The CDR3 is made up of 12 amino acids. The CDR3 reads CASGGGNQPQHF. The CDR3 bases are TGTGCCAGCGGAGGAGGGAATCAGCCCCAGCATTTT.

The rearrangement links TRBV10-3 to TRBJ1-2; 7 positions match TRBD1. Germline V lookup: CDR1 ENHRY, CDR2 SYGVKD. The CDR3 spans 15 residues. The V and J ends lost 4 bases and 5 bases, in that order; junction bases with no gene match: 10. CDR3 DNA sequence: TGTGCCATCAGTGCCTTGGGACAGCTATCTTATGGCTACACCTTC. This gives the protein CAISALGQLSYGYTF.

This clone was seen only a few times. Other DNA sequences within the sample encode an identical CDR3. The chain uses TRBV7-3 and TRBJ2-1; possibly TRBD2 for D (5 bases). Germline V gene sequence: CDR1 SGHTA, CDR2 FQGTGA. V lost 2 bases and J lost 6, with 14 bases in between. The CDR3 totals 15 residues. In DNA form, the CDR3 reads TGTGCCAGCAGCTTAGAGGCGGGTGTAGTCAATGAGCAGTTCTTC. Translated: CASSLEAGVVNEQFF.

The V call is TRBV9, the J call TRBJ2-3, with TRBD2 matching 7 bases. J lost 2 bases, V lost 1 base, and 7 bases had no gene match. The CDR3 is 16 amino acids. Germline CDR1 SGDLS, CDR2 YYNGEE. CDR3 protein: CASSVRSGVTTDTQYF. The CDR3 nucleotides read TGTGCCAGCAGCGTAAGAAGCGGGGTAACCACAGATACGCAGTATTTT.

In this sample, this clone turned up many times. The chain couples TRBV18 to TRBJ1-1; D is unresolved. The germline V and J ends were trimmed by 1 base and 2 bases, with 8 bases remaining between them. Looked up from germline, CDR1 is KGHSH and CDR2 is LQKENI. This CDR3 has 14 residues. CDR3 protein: CASSPLSRNTEAFF. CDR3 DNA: TGTGCCAGCTCACCACTATCTAGAAACACTGAAGCTTTCTTT.

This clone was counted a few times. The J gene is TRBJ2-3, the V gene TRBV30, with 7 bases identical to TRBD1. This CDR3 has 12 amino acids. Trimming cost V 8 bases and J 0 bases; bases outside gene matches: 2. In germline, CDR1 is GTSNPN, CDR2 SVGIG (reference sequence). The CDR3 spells CAQGVSTDTQYF. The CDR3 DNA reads TGTGCCCAGGGGGTAAGCACAGATACGCAGTATTTT.

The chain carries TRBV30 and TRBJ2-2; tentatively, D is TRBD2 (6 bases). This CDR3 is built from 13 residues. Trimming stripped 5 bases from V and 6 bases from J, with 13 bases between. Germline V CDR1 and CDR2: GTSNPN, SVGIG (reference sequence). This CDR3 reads CAWVMGTAGELFF. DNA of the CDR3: TGTGCCTGGGTCATGGGGACTGCCGGGGAGCTGTTTTTT.

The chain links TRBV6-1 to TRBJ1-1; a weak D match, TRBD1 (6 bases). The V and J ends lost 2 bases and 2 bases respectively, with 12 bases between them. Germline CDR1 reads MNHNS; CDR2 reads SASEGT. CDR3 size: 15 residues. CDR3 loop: CASSEQNRVNTEAFF. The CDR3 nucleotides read TGTGCCAGCAGTGAACAGAACAGGGTAAACACTGAAGCTTTCTTT.

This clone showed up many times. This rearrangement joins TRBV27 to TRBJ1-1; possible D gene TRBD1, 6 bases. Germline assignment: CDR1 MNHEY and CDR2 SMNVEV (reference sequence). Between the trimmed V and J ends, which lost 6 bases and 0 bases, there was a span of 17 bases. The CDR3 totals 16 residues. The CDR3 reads CASRPTRQVLNTEAFF. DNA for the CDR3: TGTGCCAGCAGGCCCACTCGACAGGTATTGAACACTGAAGCTTTCTTT.

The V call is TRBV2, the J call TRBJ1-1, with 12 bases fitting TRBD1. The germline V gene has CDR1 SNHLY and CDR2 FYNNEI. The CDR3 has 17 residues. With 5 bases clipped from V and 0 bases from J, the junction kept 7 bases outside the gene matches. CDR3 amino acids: CASSPGTGGGLNTEAFF. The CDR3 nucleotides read TGTGCCAGCAGTCCCGGGACAGGGGGCGGGTTGAACACTGAAGCTTTCTTT.

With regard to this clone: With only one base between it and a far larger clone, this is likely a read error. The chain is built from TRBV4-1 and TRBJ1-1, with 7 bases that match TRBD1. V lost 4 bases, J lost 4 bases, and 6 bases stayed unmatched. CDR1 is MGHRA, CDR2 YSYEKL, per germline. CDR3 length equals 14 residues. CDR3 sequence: CASSLLQGLTEAFF. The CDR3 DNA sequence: TGCGCCAGCAGCCTACTACAGGGGCTCACTGAAGCTTTCTTT.

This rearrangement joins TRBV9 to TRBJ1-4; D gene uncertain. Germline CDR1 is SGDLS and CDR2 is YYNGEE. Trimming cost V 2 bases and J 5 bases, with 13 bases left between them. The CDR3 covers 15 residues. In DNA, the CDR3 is TGTGCCAGCAGCGTGGGTCTAGGTTTAAATGAAAAACTGTTTTTT. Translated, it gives CASSVGLGLNEKLFF.

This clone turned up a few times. The CDR3 DNA is TGTGCCAGCAGAAGGACAGGGCTCGGCTACACCTTC. Amino acid sequence: CASRRTGLGYTF. The rearrangement links TRBV28 to TRBJ1-2, with TRBD1 identical over 8 bases. The CDR3 is made up of 12 amino acids. Germline V gives CDR1 MDHEN, CDR2 SYDVKM. V lost 6 bases and J lost 8; bases outside the gene matches: 5.